The source of this T cell receptor beta chain is a study of T cells after yellow fever vaccination. TCRdb itself ran the 5' RACE reads through MiXCR, one entry per CDR3 protein. The table shows about 350,000 distinct CDR3 sequences, with under 14% occurring only once. This clonotype has only a few counts. Germline lookup yields CDR1 SGHRS and CDR2 YFSETQ. The CDR3 has 15 amino acids. With 0 bases removed from V and 5 bases from J, the gap between germline ends came to 14 bases. This sequence originates from a young man who received the YFV17D yellow fever vaccine. Sequences were derived from PBMCs, sampled on the day of the first yellow fever vaccination. The gene calls are TRBV5-1 and TRBJ2-5, with TRBD2 as a possible D gene (5 bases). The CDR3 protein is CASSLVRVGQETQYF. DNA for the CDR3: TGCGCCAGCAGCTTGGTGCGGGTGGGCCAGGAGACCCAGTACTTC. The full variable domain, rest sourced from reference TRBV5-1 and TRBJ2-5, is KAGVTQTPRYLIKTRGQQVTLSCSPISGHRSVSWYQQTPGQGLQFLFEYFSETQRNKGNFPGRFSGRQFSNSRSEMNVSTLELGDSALYLCASSLVRVGQETQYFGPGTRLLVL.